Below, one T cell receptor (beta chain) is given with its context. This clonotype came up many times. What this receptor recognizes is not known. Within one base of it there is no much larger clone, and no base qualities were kept. The study deep-sequenced TCR repertoires of sorted CD4+ and CD8+ blood T cells from severe aplastic anemia patients and healthy subjects. Ficoll-Paque density gradient centrifugation was used to isolate peripheral blood mononuclear cells. CD4+ and CD8+ T cells were sorted by FACS or magnetic beads before DNA extraction. This specimen belongs to a study of CD8+CD57+ T cells in acquired aplastic anemia (dated by TCRdb to about 2018). Broadly, across the study: On average, sorted CD4+ and CD8+ cells yielded 3.2 ug of extracted DNA, with a range of roughly 0.19 to 27.4 ug. Mean read counts for healthy donor samples were 8.5 million to 10.8 million for CD4+ cells and some 12 million for CD8+ cells. Paper-wide results and their limitations: No significant difference in CD8+ Simpson's diversity was found between patients and healthy controls (P=0.060). Roughly 29 CD8+ CDR3 sequences were found to be shared between patients and controls, but these sequences appeared to be highly expressed in patients and within the immunodominant clones of the patients.

TCR beta VDJ combination and CDR3 sequence profiling used genomic DNA as the template. An Illumina HiSeq 2000 was the platform used for TCR repertoire sequencing. The authors processed their data as follows. Repertoire assessment relied on Simpson's diversity index, CDR3 size and DJ length profiles, and TRBV/TRBJ rearrangement plots. The most abundant DNA sequence in the deep sequencing data was taken as the immunodominant clone. CDR3 amino acid sequences were screened for sharing across subjects and compared with published repertoires and the VDJdb database. The public reads were quality trimmed at Q25 with fastp and then assembled into clones with MiXCR by TCRdb, keeping productive beta chains. Identical CDR3 protein sequences are pooled into one entry, listed with their most common genes and DNA. TCRdb assigned the V and J calls; the authors' analysis was not used. The sample table lists approximately 170,000 distinct CDR3 sequences, approximately 60% of them with a count of one. Of the sample, 45% is held by the ten largest clones.

V has 4 bases trimmed and J has 4 bases trimmed; junction bases matching no gene number 6. CDR3 length: 14 amino acids, cysteine to phenylalanine. Solely the CDR3 DNA is kept, with 42 bases framed from the first base. From a lookup of the germline V gene, CDR1 and CDR2 are SGHRS and YFSETQ. What was sequenced was sorted CD4+, CD8+, or CD8+CD57+ T cells (not recorded which) from PBMCs. This TCR was sampled from a human donor in good health. The receptor chain draws on TRBV5-1 and TRBJ2-7; TRBD2 aligns with 9 central bases. For the CDR3, the sequence is CASSLVSGSYEQYF. The DNA reads as follows: TGCGCCAGCAGCCTCGTTAGCGGGAGTTACGAGCAGTACTTC.